The rows below give T cell receptor beta chains drawn from one sample of a study of blood T cell repertoires in COVID-19. The assay was immunoSEQ multiplex PCR, and TCRdb's table has in-frame clones only and misses some. The sample has roughly 330,000 clones; 86% are singletons. Sequenced input: peripheral blood. The receptors were sampled from a woman aged 45-65 years with acute or convalescent COVID-19. Each CDR3 is given with its conserved first and last residue.

J gene	V gene	CDR3 protein
TRBJ2-1	TRBV24-1	CATSDLIAGGSRNEQFF
TRBJ2-5	TRBV7-2	CASSRGGRGPPLETQYF
TRBJ1-2	TRBV5-4	CASSLLNSNYGYTF
TRBJ2-7	TRBV6-4	CASSLLGLAGGRSSYEQYF
TRBJ2-7	TRBV19	CASSTVYEQYF
TRBJ2-7	TRBV25-1	CASSEAGGLYEQYF
TRBJ1-5	TRBV28	CASRGQLVHSNQPQHF
TRBJ2-7	TRBV5-1	CASSPGLAGGEQYF
TRBJ2-3	TRBV6-5	CASTSPSTDTQYF
TRBJ1-1	TRBV7-8	CASSTNTDTEAFF
TRBJ2-1	TRBV15	CATSRDPITSGSSYNEQFF
TRBJ2-7	TRBV7-2	CASSEILRWRTYEQYF
TRBJ2-4	TRBV7-2	CASSSNGYRENIQYF
TRBJ2-1	TRBV5-1	CASRLGLAGVDAQFF
TRBJ1-2	TRBV7-9	CASSLGQYGYTF
TRBJ2-7	TRBV7-2	CASSPPGLRSSYEQYF
TRBJ2-7	TRBV18	CASSPRAYEQYF
TRBJ2-7	TRBV5-1	CASSFAGTQYEQYF
TRBJ2-7	TRBV28	CASSLIFRGLAGAYEQYF
TRBJ1-2	TRBV7-2	CASSFTGAADPNYGYTF
TRBJ1-2	TRBV20-1	CSARDDSGYTF
TRBJ1-6	TRBV3-1/TRBV3-2	CASSQDSVYSPLHF
TRBJ1-1	TRBV7-8	CASSLGGTGKNTEAFF
TRBJ2-7	TRBV13	CASSRSGEQYF
TRBJ2-1	TRBV5-1	CASSLGGTTTYNEQFF
TRBJ2-7	TRBV5-1	CASSLGQGYYEQYF
TRBJ2-7	TRBV14	CASSQGTGVTEQYF
TRBJ1-5	TRBV10-2	CASSESSGNQPQHF
TRBJ1-2	TRBV7-2	CASSSSTGTGYYGYTF
TRBJ2-5	TRBV12-5	CASGAGQAQETQYF
TRBJ2-7	TRBV19	CASSWQRSSYEQYF
TRBJ2-1	TRBV24-1	CATSDSLDRGSYNEQFF